The clone carrying this T cell receptor beta chain was seen a few times. The antigen remains undetermined. This sample is part of a study of read filtering for tumor transcriptome and immune sequencing. Looking at the study overall: Revised staging placed eight or nine patients in R-ISS I, around 15 in II, 7 in III. IR-seq gave about 3.5 to 11 million TCR reads per sample; RNA-seq gave roughly 75 to 1,300.

From around 440 ng of RNA, a library with molecular barcoded alpha/delta and beta/gamma adaptors was made. TCRdb called the reads again in MiXCR, with one record for every CDR3 protein. The repertoire has over 55,000 distinct CDR3 sequences, roughly 13% of them found once; the top ten carry under 55%. The CDR3 runs 16 residues. The V segment lost 2 bases and the J segment 5 bases; nucleotides outside the gene matches: 12. Germline CDR1 reads SGHDN; CDR2 reads FVKESK. Study observations and caveats: The CD138-negative fraction was mixed bone marrow immune cells, not pure T cells. Single-read clonotypes: about 81.9% of IR-seq clonotypes (approximately 3.7% of reads), 74.6% of RNA-seq clonotypes (approximately 45% of reads).

The receptor was isolated from a donor over 35 with multiple myeloma. The sample comprised a population of CD138-negative cells sorted from bone marrow. The gene calls are TRBV14 and TRBJ2-7; TRBD2 aligns across 7 bases. CDR3 amino acids: CASSQPRGLEFHEQYF. The CDR3 nucleotides read TGTGCCAGCAGCCAACCCCGTGGACTAGAGTTCCACGAGCAGTACTTC.